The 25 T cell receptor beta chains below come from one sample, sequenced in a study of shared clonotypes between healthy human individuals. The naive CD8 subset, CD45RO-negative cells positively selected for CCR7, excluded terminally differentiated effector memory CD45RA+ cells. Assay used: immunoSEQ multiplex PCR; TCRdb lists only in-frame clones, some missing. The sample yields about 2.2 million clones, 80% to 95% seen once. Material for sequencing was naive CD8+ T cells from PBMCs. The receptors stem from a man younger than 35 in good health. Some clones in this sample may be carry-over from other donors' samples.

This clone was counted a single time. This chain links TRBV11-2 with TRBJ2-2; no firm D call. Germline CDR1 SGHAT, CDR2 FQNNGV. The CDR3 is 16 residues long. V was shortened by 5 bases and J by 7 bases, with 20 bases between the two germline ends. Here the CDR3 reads CASSLPPLSGVGELFF. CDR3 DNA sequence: TGTGCCAGCAGCCTACCGCCCCTTAGTGGGGTCGGGGAGCTGTTTTTT.

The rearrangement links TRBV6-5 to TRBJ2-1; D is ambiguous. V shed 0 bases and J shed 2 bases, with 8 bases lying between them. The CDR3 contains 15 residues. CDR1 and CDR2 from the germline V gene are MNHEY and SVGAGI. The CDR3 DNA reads TGTGCCAGCAGTTACTCGTCCGGGCCCTACAATGAGCAGTTCTTC. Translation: CASSYSSGPYNEQFF.

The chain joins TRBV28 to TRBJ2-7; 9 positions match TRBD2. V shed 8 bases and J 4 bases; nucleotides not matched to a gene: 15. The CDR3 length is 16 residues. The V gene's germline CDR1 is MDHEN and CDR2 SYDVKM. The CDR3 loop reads CASHMAWREGTYEQYF. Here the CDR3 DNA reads TGTGCCAGCCATATGGCCTGGCGGGAGGGAACGTACGAGCAGTACTTC.

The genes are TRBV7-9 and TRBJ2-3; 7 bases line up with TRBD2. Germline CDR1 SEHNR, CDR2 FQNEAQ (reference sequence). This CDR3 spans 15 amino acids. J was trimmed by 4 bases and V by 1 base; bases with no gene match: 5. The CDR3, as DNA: TGTGCCAGCAGCTTAGTCTTCGGGAGGCCAGATACGCAGTATTTT. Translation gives CASSLVFGRPDTQYF.

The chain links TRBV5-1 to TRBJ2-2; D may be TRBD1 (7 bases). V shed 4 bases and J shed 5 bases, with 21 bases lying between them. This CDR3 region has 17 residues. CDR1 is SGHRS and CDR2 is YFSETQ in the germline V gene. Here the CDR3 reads CASSPLSGGSGTGELFF. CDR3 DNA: TGCGCCAGCAGCCCCCTATCAGGGGGGTCTGGAACCGGGGAGCTGTTTTTT. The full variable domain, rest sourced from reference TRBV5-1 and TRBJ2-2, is KAGVTQTPRYLIKTRGQQVTLSCSPISGHRSVSWYQQTPGQGLQFLFEYFSETQRNKGNFPGRFSGRQFSNSRSEMNVSTLELGDSALYLCASSPLSGGSGTGELFFGEGSRLTVL.

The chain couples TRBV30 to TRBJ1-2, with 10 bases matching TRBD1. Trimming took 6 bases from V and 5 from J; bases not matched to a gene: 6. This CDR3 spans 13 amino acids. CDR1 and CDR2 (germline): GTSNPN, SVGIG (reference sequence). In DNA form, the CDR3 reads TGTGCCTGCCCGGGACAGGGGCATTATGGCTACACCTTC. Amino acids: CACPGQGHYGYTF.

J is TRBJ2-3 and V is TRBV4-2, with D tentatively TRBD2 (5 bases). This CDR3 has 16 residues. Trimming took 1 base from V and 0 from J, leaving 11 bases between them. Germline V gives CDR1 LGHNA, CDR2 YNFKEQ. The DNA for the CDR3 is TGTGCCAGCAGCCAAGGGGTAACGGGGAGCACAGATACGCAGTATTTT. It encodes CASSQGVTGSTDTQYF.

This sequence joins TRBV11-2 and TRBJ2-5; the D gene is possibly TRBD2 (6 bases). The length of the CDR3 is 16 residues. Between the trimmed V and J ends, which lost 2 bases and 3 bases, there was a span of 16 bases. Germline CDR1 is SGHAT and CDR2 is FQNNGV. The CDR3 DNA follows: TGTGCCAGCAGCTTAAGCCCGGGAACGGGGGAAGAGACCCAGTACTTC. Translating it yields CASSLSPGTGEETQYF.

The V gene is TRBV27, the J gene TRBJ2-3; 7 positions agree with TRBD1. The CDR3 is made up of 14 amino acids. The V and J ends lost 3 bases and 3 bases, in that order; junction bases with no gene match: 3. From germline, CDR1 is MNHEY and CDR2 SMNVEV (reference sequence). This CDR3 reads CASSLTGWTDTQYF. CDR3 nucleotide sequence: TGTGCCAGCAGTTTGACAGGGTGGACAGATACGCAGTATTTT.

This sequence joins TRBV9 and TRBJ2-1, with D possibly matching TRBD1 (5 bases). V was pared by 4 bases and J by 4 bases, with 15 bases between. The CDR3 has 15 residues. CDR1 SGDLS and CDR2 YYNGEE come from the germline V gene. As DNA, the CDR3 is TGTGCCAGCAGCATAGGACACAATAATTACAATGAGCAGTTCTTC. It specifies CASSIGHNNYNEQFF.

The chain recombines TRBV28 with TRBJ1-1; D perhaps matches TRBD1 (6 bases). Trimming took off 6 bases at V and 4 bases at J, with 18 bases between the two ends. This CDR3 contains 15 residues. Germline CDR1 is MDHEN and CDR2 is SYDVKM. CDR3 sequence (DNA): TGTGCCAGCAGCCAGACTCCAGGGGTCCTCACTGAAGCTTTCTTT. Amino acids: CASSQTPGVLTEAFF.

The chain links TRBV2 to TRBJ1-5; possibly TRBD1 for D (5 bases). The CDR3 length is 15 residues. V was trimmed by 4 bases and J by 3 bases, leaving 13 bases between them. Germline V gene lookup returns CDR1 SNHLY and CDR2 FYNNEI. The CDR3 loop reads CASSGRGVNNQPQHF. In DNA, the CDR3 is TGTGCCAGCAGTGGCCGGGGGGTGAACAATCAGCCCCAGCATTTT.

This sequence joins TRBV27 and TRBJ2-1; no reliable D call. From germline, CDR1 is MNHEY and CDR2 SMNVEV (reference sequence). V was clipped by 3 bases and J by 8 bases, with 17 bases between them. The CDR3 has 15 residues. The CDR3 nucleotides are TGTGCCAGCAGTTTGGACCGGCCGGTAAATTATGAGCAGTTCTTC. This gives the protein CASSLDRPVNYEQFF.

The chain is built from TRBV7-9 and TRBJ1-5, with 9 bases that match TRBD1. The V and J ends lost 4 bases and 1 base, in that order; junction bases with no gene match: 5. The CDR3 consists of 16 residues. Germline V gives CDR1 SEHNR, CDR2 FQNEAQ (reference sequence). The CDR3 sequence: CASSSGQGSSNQPQHF. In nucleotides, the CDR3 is TGTGCCAGCAGCTCGGGACAGGGTAGCAGCAATCAGCCCCAGCATTTT.

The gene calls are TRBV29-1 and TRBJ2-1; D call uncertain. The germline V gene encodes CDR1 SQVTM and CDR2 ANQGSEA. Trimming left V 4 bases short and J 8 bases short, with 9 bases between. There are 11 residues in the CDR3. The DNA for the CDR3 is TGCAGCGTTGGGATAGCCCATGAGCAGTTCTTC. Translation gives CSVGIAHEQFF.

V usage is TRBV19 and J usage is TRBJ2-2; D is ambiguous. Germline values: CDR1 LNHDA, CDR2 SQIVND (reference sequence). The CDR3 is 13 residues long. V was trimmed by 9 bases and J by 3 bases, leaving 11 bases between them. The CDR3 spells CASLGSYTGELFF. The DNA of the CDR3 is TGTGCCAGCCTTGGCTCCTACACCGGGGAGCTGTTTTTT.

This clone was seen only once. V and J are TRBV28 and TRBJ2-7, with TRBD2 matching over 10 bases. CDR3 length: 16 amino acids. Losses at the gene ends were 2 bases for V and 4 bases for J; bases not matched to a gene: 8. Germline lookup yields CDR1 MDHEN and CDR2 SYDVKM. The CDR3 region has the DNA TGTGCCAGCAGTTTACGTCGAAGGACTAGCGGTTACGAGCAGTACTTC. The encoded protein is CASSLRRRTSGYEQYF.

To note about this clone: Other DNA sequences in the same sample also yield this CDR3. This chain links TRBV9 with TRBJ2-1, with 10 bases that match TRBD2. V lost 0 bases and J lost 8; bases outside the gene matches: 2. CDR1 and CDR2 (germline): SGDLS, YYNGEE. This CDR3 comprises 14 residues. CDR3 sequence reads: CASSVGLAGYEQFF. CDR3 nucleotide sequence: TGTGCCAGCAGCGTAGGACTAGCGGGTTATGAGCAGTTCTTC.

CDR3 nucleotide sequence: TGTGCCAGCAGTTTACTAGGGGCGGATGAAAAACTGTTTTTT. Its protein product is CASSLLGADEKLFF. The chain joins TRBV27 to TRBJ1-4; maybe TRBD1 (5 bases). The CDR3 has 14 amino acids. Germline V lookup: CDR1 MNHEY, CDR2 SMNVEV (reference sequence). The ends were cut back, 2 bases at V and 6 bases at J, with 10 bases in the middle.

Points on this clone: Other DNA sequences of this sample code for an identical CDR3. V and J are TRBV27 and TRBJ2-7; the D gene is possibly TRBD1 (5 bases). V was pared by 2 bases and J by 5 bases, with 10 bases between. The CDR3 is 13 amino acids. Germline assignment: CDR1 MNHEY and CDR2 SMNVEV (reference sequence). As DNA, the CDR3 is TGTGCCAGCAGTTTAAGGGGTTTTCACGAGCAGTACTTC. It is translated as CASSLRGFHEQYF.

The CDR3 DNA follows: TGTGCCAGCAACCCAGTCGGTGTAGCGGGGCTACGTGATGAGCAGTTCTTC. It codes for CASNPVGVAGLRDEQFF. This chain connects TRBV27 to TRBJ2-1; 8 nucleotides line up with TRBD2. This CDR3 region has 17 residues. V lost 7 bases, J lost 8 bases, and 19 bases stayed unmatched. The germline V gene encodes CDR1 MNHEY and CDR2 SMNVEV (reference sequence).

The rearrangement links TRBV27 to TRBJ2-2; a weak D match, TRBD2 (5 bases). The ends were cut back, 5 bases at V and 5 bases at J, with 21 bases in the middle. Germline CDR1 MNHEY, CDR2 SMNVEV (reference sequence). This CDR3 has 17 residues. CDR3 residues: CASSDFEGYRITGELFF. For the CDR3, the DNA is TGTGCCAGCAGTGACTTTGAGGGATATCGGATTACCGGGGAGCTGTTTTTT.

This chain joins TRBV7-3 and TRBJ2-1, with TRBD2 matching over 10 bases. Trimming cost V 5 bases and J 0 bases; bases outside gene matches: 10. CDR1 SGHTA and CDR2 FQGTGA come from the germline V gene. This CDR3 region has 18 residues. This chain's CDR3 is CASSPGLAAPRSYNEQFF. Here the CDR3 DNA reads TGTGCCAGCAGCCCCGGACTAGCGGCCCCCCGCTCCTACAATGAGCAGTTCTTC.

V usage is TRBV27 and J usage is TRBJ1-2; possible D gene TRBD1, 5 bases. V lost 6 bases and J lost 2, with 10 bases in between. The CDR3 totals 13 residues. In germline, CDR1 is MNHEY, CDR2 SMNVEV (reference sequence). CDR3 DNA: TGTGCCAGCAGCTGGGACGGAAACTATGGCTACACCTTC. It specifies CASSWDGNYGYTF.

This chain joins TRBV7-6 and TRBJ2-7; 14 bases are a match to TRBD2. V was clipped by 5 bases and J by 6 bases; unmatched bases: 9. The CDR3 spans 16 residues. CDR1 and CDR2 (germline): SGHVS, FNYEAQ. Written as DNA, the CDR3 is TGTGCCAGCAGCGATGGGACTAGCGGGAGTGGGGGCGAGCAGTACTTC. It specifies CASSDGTSGSGGEQYF.